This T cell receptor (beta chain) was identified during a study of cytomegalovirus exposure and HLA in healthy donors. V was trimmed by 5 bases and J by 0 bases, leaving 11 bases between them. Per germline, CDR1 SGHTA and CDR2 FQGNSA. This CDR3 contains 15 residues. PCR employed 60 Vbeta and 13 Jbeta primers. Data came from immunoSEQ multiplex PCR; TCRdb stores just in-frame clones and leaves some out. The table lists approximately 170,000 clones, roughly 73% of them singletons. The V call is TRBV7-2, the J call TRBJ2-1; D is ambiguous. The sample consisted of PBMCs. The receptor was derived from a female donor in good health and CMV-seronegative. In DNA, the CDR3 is TGTGCCAGCAGCCCGTCTCCCTTCTCCTACAATGAGCAGTTCTTC. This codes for CASSPSPFSYNEQFF. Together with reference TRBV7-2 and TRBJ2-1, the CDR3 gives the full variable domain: GAGVSQSPSNKVTEKGKDVELRCDPISGHTALYWYRQSLGQGLEFLIYFQGNSAPDKSGLPSDRFSAERTGGSVSTLTIQRTQQEDSAVYLCASSPSPFSYNEQFFGPGTRLTVL.